This T cell receptor beta chain derives from a study of blood T cell repertoires in COVID-19. CDR3 length: 15 amino acids. The junction had 8 bases not matched to a gene; V was cut back by 5 bases and J by 2 bases. Per germline, CDR1 MNHEY and CDR2 SVGAGI. TCRdb's table, derived via immunoSEQ multiplex PCR, lists solely in-frame clones and lacks some. This table has 63,000 or so clones, approximately 82% appearing once. Source material: peripheral blood. The sequence came from an older man with active COVID-19. The V gene is TRBV6-5, the J gene TRBJ2-7, with 8 bases aligning to TRBD2. CDR3 DNA: TGTGCCAGCAGTCCCCCGGGGGGGGTGGCCTACGAGCAGTACTTC. This encodes CASSPPGGVAYEQYF.